The 26 T cell receptor beta chains presented below share a single source sample, sequenced in a study of blood T cell repertoires in COVID-19. Using immunoSEQ multiplex PCR, the repertoire was profiled, and TCRdb retains in-frame clones only, with some absent. The data contain around 110,000 clones, almost 85% of them singletons. Sequencing was carried out using peripheral blood. Every receptor here comes from a man between 65 and 79 years old with active or convalescent COVID-19.

This clone turned up a few times. The chain employs TRBV7-9 and TRBJ1-6; no reliable D call. This CDR3 has 14 residues. Germline lookup yields CDR1 SEHNR and CDR2 FQNEAQ (reference sequence). With 10 bases removed from V and 8 bases from J, the gap between germline ends came to 18 bases. The CDR3 region is CATTAALLDSPLHF. In DNA form, the CDR3 reads TGTGCCACCACCGCGGCCTTACTGGATTCACCCCTCCACTTT.

The chain joins TRBV20-1 to TRBJ1-4; D is undetermined. The length of the CDR3 is 11 residues. V lost 3 bases to trimming and J lost 13 bases, with 12 bases between them. CDR1 and CDR2 from the germline V gene are DFQATT and SNEGSKA (reference sequence). This CDR3 is CSAREGITLFF. The DNA for the CDR3 is TGCAGTGCTAGGGAGGGCATAACACTGTTTTTT.

This chain connects TRBV4-3 to TRBJ2-7; D not resolved. V lost 0 bases, J lost 4 bases, and 7 bases lay in between. The CDR3 loop spans 13 amino acids. In germline, CDR1 is LGHNA, CDR2 YSLEER. CDR3 bases: TGCGCCAGCAGCCAAGAGCTACAGTACGAGCAGTACTTC. Translating it yields CASSQELQYEQYF.

The rearrangement joins TRBV7-8 to TRBJ1-2; 8 bases line up with TRBD1. Germline CDR1 is SGHVS and CDR2 is FQNEAQ. The CDR3 runs to 15 residues. The V segment lost 4 bases and the J segment 3 bases; nucleotides outside the gene matches: 7. The CDR3 protein is CASSSWTGFDYGYTF. CDR3 sequence (DNA): TGTGCCAGCAGCTCATGGACAGGGTTCGACTATGGCTACACCTTC.

The chain recombines TRBV27 with TRBJ2-7, with 10 bases lining up with TRBD1. This CDR3 has 15 residues. Germline-derived CDR1 and CDR2 are MNHEY and SMNVEV (reference sequence). The V and J ends lost 4 bases and 4 bases, in that order; junction bases with no gene match: 7. CDR3 amino acids: CASSSRGTGEYEQYF. Here the CDR3 DNA reads TGTGCCAGCAGTTCGCGTGGGACAGGGGAATACGAGCAGTACTTC.

V gene TRBV4-3 combines with J gene TRBJ2-1; 13 bases are a match to TRBD2. This CDR3 contains 16 residues. V lost 1 base to trimming and J lost 8 bases; unmatched junction nucleotides: 5. Per the germline V gene, CDR1 is LGHNA and CDR2 is YSLEER. CDR3 sequence (DNA): TGCGCCAGCAGCCAAGTTATAACTAGCGGGGGGGATGAGCAGTTCTTC. This codes for CASSQVITSGGDEQFF.

This chain links TRBV18 with TRBJ1-1, with 9 bases lining up with TRBD1. Germline V gene sequence: CDR1 KGHSH, CDR2 LQKENI. With V trimmed by 4 bases and J by 3 bases, 6 bases remained unmatched. This CDR3 region has 15 residues. The chain's CDR3 is CASSRRTGGDTEAFF. DNA for the CDR3: TGTGCCAGCTCACGTCGAACAGGGGGCGACACTGAAGCTTTCTTT.

V is TRBV6-2 or TRBV6-3 and J is TRBJ2-7; no firm D call. This CDR3 is built from 14 residues. CDR1 MNHEY and CDR2 SVGEGT come from the germline V gene. V was trimmed by 0 bases and J by 0 bases, leaving 6 bases between them. CDR3 residues: CASSYSWASYEQYF. Here the CDR3 DNA reads TGTGCCAGCAGTTACTCCTGGGCCTCCTACGAGCAGTACTTC.

The sample holds one count of this clone. The rearrangement joins TRBV27 to TRBJ2-5; tentatively, D is TRBD1 (7 bases). V was cut by 5 bases and J by 11 bases, with 18 bases left in between. The CDR3 spans 13 residues. Germline V gene sequence: CDR1 MNHEY, CDR2 SMNVEV (reference sequence). The CDR3 DNA is TGTGCCAGCAGTGACTCACGGGCGGGACAGCAGTACTTC. Translated: CASSDSRAGQQYF.

The chain couples TRBV19 to TRBJ1-4; TRBD1 might be the D (5 bases). Germline values: CDR1 LNHDA, CDR2 SQIVND (reference sequence). V lost 3 bases and J 10 bases, leaving 15 bases between the germline ends. The length of the CDR3 is 14 residues. The CDR3 spells CASSMWGLYGKLFF. The CDR3 region has the DNA TGTGCCAGTAGTATGTGGGGCCTCTACGGAAAACTGTTTTTT.

V and J are TRBV27 and TRBJ2-7; 8 nucleotides align to TRBD2. Germline CDR1 and CDR2: MNHEY and SMNVEV (reference sequence). V lost 3 bases and J lost 6; bases outside the gene matches: 13. The CDR3 totals 16 residues. The CDR3 DNA is TGTGCCAGCAGTTTGGGTAGAGGCGGGAGGCTTCGCGAGCAGTACTTC. Its translation: CASSLGRGGRLREQYF.

The V gene is TRBV6-5, the J gene TRBJ1-6, with no clear D. Germline CDR1 MNHEY, CDR2 SVGAGI. V gave up 0 bases and J gave up 10 bases, with 13 bases separating them. The CDR3 consists of 15 residues. The CDR3 DNA reads as TGTGCCAGCAGTTACTCGACGGAGGGTTGGTCACCCCTCCACTTT. Translated: CASSYSTEGWSPLHF.

The chain uses TRBV3-1 (or the pseudogene TRBV3-2) and TRBJ1-2; perhaps TRBD1 as D (5 bases). Germline lookup yields CDR1 LGHDT and CDR2 YNNKEL (reference sequence). The CDR3 contains 15 residues. Trimming pared 6 bases from V and 2 bases from J, leaving 16 bases between. The chain's CDR3 is CASRESGGANYGYTF. CDR3 DNA: TGTGCCAGCAGGGAGTCGGGTGGGGCAAACTATGGCTACACCTTC.

The chain carries TRBV5-5 and TRBJ2-1; 8 bases are a match to TRBD1. The CDR3 has 16 residues. V dropped 4 bases and J dropped 3; count of bases not matched to a gene: 9. CDR1 and CDR2 from the germline V gene are SGHKS and YYEKEE (reference sequence). The CDR3 sequence: CASSAQGAPGYNEQFF. The CDR3 DNA sequence: TGTGCCAGCAGCGCTCAGGGGGCGCCCGGCTACAATGAGCAGTTCTTC.

V usage is TRBV2 and J usage is TRBJ1-2; a weak D match, TRBD1 (6 bases). Trimming left V 6 bases short and J 4 bases short, with 15 bases between. The germline CDR1 and CDR2 sequences are SNHLY and FYNNEI. This CDR3 contains 14 residues. The CDR3 nucleotides are TGTGCCAGCAGCTGGACAGATTCGACCTATGGCTACACCTTC. Its translation is CASSWTDSTYGYTF.

This clone was counted a few times. This chain links TRBV3-1 (or the pseudogene TRBV3-2) with TRBJ1-1; TRBD1 aligns across 9 bases. J gave up 8 bases and V 0 bases, and 7 bases lay outside the gene matches. The CDR3 extends over 15 amino acids. Per the germline V gene, CDR1 is LGHDT and CDR2 is YNNKEL (reference sequence). The CDR3 is CASSQDDRGIAEAFF. The CDR3 DNA reads as TGTGCCAGCAGCCAAGATGACAGGGGGATAGCCGAAGCTTTCTTT.

The chain links TRBV6-5 to TRBJ1-3; TRBD1 matches at 7 bases. This CDR3 is built from 13 residues. Per the germline V gene, CDR1 is MNHEY and CDR2 is SVGAGI. Germline trimming cut 6 bases from V and 4 bases from J; bases unmatched to any gene: 3. CDR3 DNA sequence: TGTGCCAGCAGGGGGACAGCCGGAAACACCATATATTTT. It yields the protein CASRGTAGNTIYF.

This clone was found a few times. The V gene is TRBV11-3, the J gene TRBJ2-5; perhaps TRBD1 as D (5 bases). V shed 1 base and J shed 2 bases, with 11 bases lying between them. Looked up from germline, CDR1 is SGHNT and CDR2 is YENEEA. This CDR3 spans 15 amino acids. The CDR3 nucleotides are TGTGCCAGCAGCTTAGGCGGCAGGGCTCAAGAGACCCAGTACTTC. Protein product: CASSLGGRAQETQYF.

The rearrangement joins TRBV29-1 to TRBJ2-3; 8 positions match TRBD1. V was clipped by 5 bases and J by 2 bases; unmatched bases: 12. This CDR3 is built from 16 residues. Germline CDR1 is SQVTM and CDR2 is ANQGSEA. The CDR3 loop is CSVRAGTGRLTDTQYF. The CDR3 bases are TGCAGCGTTCGAGCCGGGACAGGTCGCCTCACAGATACGCAGTATTTT.

V is TRBV28 and J is TRBJ2-7; 10 nucleotides match TRBD1. The CDR3 totals 14 residues. CDR1 and CDR2 from the germline V gene are MDHEN and SYDVKM. V lost 3 bases and J lost 4; bases outside the gene matches: 3. For the CDR3, the DNA is TGTGCCAGCAGTTTCGGACAGGGGGGGTACGAGCAGTACTTC. Translation gives CASSFGQGGYEQYF.

This chain joins TRBV12-5 and TRBJ2-3; weak D call: TRBD2 (6 bases). This CDR3 spans 14 amino acids. Germline V gene data show CDR1 as LGHNT and CDR2 as FRNRAP. Deletions cut 11 bases from V and 6 bases from J, with 21 bases between. CDR3 bases: TGTGCTGATAGTACGGGGGTTAGTGGCGATACGCAGTATTTT. Translation: CADSTGVSGDTQYF. Looking up the rest from reference TRBV12-5 and TRBJ2-3 gives the full variable domain: DARVTQTPRHKVTEMGQEVTMRCQPILGHNTVFWYRQTMMQGLELLAYFRNRAPLDDSGMPKDRFSAEMPDATLATLKIQPSEPRDSAVYFCADSTGVSGDTQYFGPGTRLTVL.

This clone was recorded only once. V usage is TRBV19 and J usage is TRBJ1-2; the match to TRBD1 covers 7 bases. CDR1 LNHDA and CDR2 SQIVND come from the germline V gene (reference sequence). CDR3 length: 17 amino acids. The J segment lost 0 bases and the V segment lost 7 bases, leaving 14 bases of the junction unmatched. The CDR3 here is CASIPDRPRATNYGYTF. CDR3 sequence (DNA): TGTGCCAGTATCCCGGACAGGCCAAGGGCCACTAACTATGGCTACACCTTC.

This chain links TRBV19 with TRBJ2-7; TRBD1 agrees at 8 bases. CDR1 LNHDA and CDR2 SQIVND come from the germline V gene (reference sequence). V lost 5 bases and J lost 2; bases outside the gene matches: 5. The CDR3 contains 14 residues. CDR3 sequence (DNA): TGTGCCAGTAGTGCGGACAGGGCCCCCTACGAGCAGTACTTC. Protein: CASSADRAPYEQYF.

This chain connects TRBV6-5 to TRBJ1-1, with D perhaps matching TRBD1 (5 bases). This CDR3 contains 11 residues. CDR1 MNHEY and CDR2 SVGAGI come from the germline V gene. Trimming pared 3 bases from V and 7 bases from J, leaving 6 bases between. The CDR3 DNA reads as TGTGCCAGCAGTTATAGGGGTGAAGCTTTCTTT. It codes for CASSYRGEAFF.

The J gene is TRBJ1-1, the V gene TRBV6-5; possibly TRBD1 for D (6 bases). The germline gives CDR1 MNHEY, CDR2 SVGAGI. The CDR3 length is 15 residues. V was cut by 3 bases and J by 1 base, with 12 bases left in between. The CDR3 sequence is CASSYSTGWNTEAFF. The CDR3, as DNA: TGTGCCAGCAGTTATTCGACAGGCTGGAACACTGAAGCTTTCTTT.

This rearrangement joins TRBV6-2 or TRBV6-3 to TRBJ2-5; tentatively, D is TRBD2 (6 bases). Germline V gene data show CDR1 as MNHEY and CDR2 as SVGEGT. With 4 bases removed from V and 7 bases from J, the gap between germline ends came to 16 bases. This CDR3 spans 14 amino acids. The DNA of the CDR3 is TGTGCCAGCAGTTTCTGGACTACCCCAGGGACCCAGTACTTC. Translated: CASSFWTTPGTQYF.